The subject of this entry is one T cell receptor (beta chain). Its antigen target is currently unknown. There are no base qualities to consult, and no much larger clone falls within one base. These data originate in a study of blood T cell repertoires in COVID-19 (dated by TCRdb to between 2020 and 2021). Notes on the research overall: The collaborator samples originated in the United States, Italy and Spain and spanned the acute and convalescent phases of COVID-19. The material from the prospective study consisted of cDNA or gDNA derived from T cells, B-cell-depleted T cells, or PBMCs. Subjects who had been exposed to COVID-19, were actively infected with it, or had recovered from it provided the deeply sampled blood TCRbeta repertoires that made up the dataset. A freely available public database, intended as a resource for researchers studying the immune response to SARS-CoV-2, is where the repertoires were released. The samples were drawn from the first 160 participants of the ongoing ImmuneRACE study and from 1,254 subjects provided by 6 global collaborators. The sample metadata nearly always contained a de-identified subject ID, COVID-19 status, age in years and sex. Where available, HLA class I and class II types were taken from metadata supplied by the sample provider and were not determined by assay-based typing.

TCRbeta CDR3 regions were amplified from genomic DNA using the immunoSEQ Assay, a bias-controlled multiplex PCR. The study's processing was this. Nucleated cell counts per sample were estimated from amplification of reference gene primers within the assay. Sequence reads were collapsed and filtered to measure the absolute abundance of every unique TCRbeta CDR3 rearrangement. For each sample, productive Simpson clonality was calculated as the square root of Simpson's diversity index over productive rearrangements. TCRdb provides this immuneACCESS table in a form limited to in-frame rearrangements. Some clones are lacking; in checked studies, under half of them reflect an unresolved V gene, and why the rest are absent is not known. The DNA was the basis for D and trimming; V, J and clone size are from that table. In all, the sample holds about 210,000 clones, and around 82% of those were seen once. The ten largest clones capture approximately 4.3% of the sample.

CDR1 and CDR2, per the germline V gene, are SGDLS and YYNGEE. V is clipped by 3 bases and J by 0 bases, and the sequence between their germline boundaries is 22 bases long. The CDR3 runs 19 residues from the cysteine to the phenylalanine. Only the CDR3 part of the read is kept: 57 bases, read in frame from the first base. What the authors observed across the whole study: The quantity of clinical and demographic metadata differed by source and by participant and was supplied without curation.

Enrolling through a virtual design, the prospective study's participants ranged in age from roughly 18 to 89 years and lived across 24 United States geographic areas. In the prospective study, participants were assigned to cohorts based on the clinical history participants reported in a screening survey and a study questionnaire. Mobile phlebotomists in the prospective study collected whole blood, serum and a nasopharyngeal or oropharyngeal swab from every participant. Participants in the prospective study had the option to provide additional blood draws and questionnaires over a roughly two-month period. Before DNA extraction, prospective study blood samples were shipped either frozen or at room temperature.

Sequencing input: PBMCs or T cells enriched from blood (not recorded which). This receptor was identified in a man in his thirties or forties with acute COVID-19. The rearranged segments are TRBV9 and TRBJ2-1, and TRBD2 may be the D gene, going by 5 matching bases. The DNA sequence is given as TGTGCCAGCAGCGATGAGTTGAGTCCAGCGGCCGACTCCTACAATGAGCAGTTCTTC. Translated, it gives CASSDELSPAADSYNEQFF.